The 21 T cell receptor beta chains listed next were all sequenced from one sample in a study of regulatory T cells in long-lasting Graves disease listed by TCRdb under 2021. The library was produced with multiplex PCR. Sequencing was performed on an Illumina HiSeq 4000. TCR beta libraries were built with iRepertoire HTBI primers and Arm-PCR amplification of CDR3 regions. The public sequencing data were trimmed at Q25 with fastp and processed into clonotypes with MiXCR by TCRdb, which kept only in-frame beta chains. Every distinct CDR3 protein forms one entry, paired with its most common genes and DNA. The sample table lists around 320,000 distinct CDR3 sequences, around 15% of them with a count of one. Approximately 30% of the sample goes to the ten largest clones. This specimen's time point label, per the study, means: newly diagnosed GD, antithyroid drugs for less than 3 months. RNA was extracted from PBMCs in TRIzol for both TCR sequencing and RNA sequencing.

The same sample was also studied in work on T cells in Graves' hyperthyroidism and ophthalmopathy.

The source was peripheral blood mononuclear cells (PBMCs), collected at new diagnosis, from a patient treated with antithyroid drugs. Every receptor here comes from a man aged 40-55 years with Graves disease. Donor details come from another sample of the same person, matched by shared clones.

This clonotype occurred many times. The V call is TRBV7-9, the J call TRBJ2-7, with 9 bases that match TRBD2. The trim removed 5 bases at V and 3 bases at J, leaving 17 bases unmatched. Looked up from germline, CDR1 is SEHNR and CDR2 is FQNEAQ (reference sequence). This CDR3 has 18 amino acids. The CDR3 reads CASSRARVAGDSLYEQYF. CDR3 coding DNA: TGTGCCAGCAGCCGAGCTAGAGTAGCGGGGGATTCTCTCTACGAGCAGTACTTC. The full variable domain, in which reference TRBV7-9 and TRBJ2-7 provide the parts outside the CDR3, is DTGVSQNPRHKITKRGQNVTFRCDPISEHNRLYWYRQTLGQGPEFLTYFQNEAQLEKSRLLSDRFSAERPKGSFSTLEIQRTEQGDSAMYLCASSRARVAGDSLYEQYFGPGTRLTVT.

Only a few counts were recorded for this clonotype. The chain has TRBV20-1 and TRBJ2-6; weak D call: TRBD1 (6 bases). Germline V gene lookup returns CDR1 DFQATT and CDR2 SNEGSKA (reference sequence). CDR3 length equals 17 residues. Trimming took 7 bases from V and 0 from J, leaving 19 bases between them. CDR3 DNA sequence: TGCAGTGGAACAGGACAGAGTTTAGACTCTGGGGCCAACGTCCTGACTTTC. This codes for CSGTGQSLDSGANVLTF.

The chain combines TRBV27 with TRBJ2-7; 9 positions match TRBD1. The CDR3 sequence is 16 residues long. The V gene end was trimmed by 0 bases and the J gene end by 4 bases; junction bases not matched to a gene: 7. CDR1 is MNHEY and CDR2 is SMNVEV in the germline V gene (reference sequence). The CDR3 is CASSLSQDRGPYEQYF. Written as DNA, the CDR3 is TGTGCCAGCAGTTTATCCCAGGACAGGGGACCATACGAGCAGTACTTC.

The chain couples TRBV10-3 to TRBJ2-3, with no clear D. CDR1 is ENHRY, CDR2 SYGVKD, per germline. Between the trimmed V and J ends, which lost 6 bases and 4 bases, there was a span of 11 bases. CDR3 length: 13 amino acids. The CDR3 bases are TGTGCCATCAGCTTTGATTCGGCAGATACGCAGTATTTT. This sequence encodes CAISFDSADTQYF.

This clonotype turned up a few times. V gene TRBV7-9 combines with J gene TRBJ1-4; 8 positions match TRBD1. The CDR3 has 12 amino acids. Germline CDR1 and CDR2: SEHNR and FQNEAQ (reference sequence). Germline trimming cut 7 bases from V and 5 bases from J; bases unmatched to any gene: 0. The CDR3 sequence is CASNRGNEKLFF. CDR3 bases: TGTGCCAGCAACAGGGGGAATGAAAAACTGTTTTTT. The full variable domain, in which reference TRBV7-9 and TRBJ1-4 provide the parts outside the CDR3, is DTGVSQNPRHKITKRGQNVTFRCDPISEHNRLYWYRQTLGQGPEFLTYFQNEAQLEKSRLLSDRFSAERPKGSFSTLEIQRTEQGDSAMYLCASNRGNEKLFFGSGTQLSVL.

This clonotype was counted ten times or more. This sequence joins TRBV30 and TRBJ1-5; the D is unclear. Per the germline V gene, CDR1 is GTSNPN and CDR2 is SVGIG (reference sequence). This CDR3 region has 15 residues. V lost 1 base, J lost 0 bases, and 10 bases lay in between. In DNA form, the CDR3 reads TGTGCCTGGAGTGAGGGCAGTTATAGCAATCAGCCCCAGCATTTT. Protein: CAWSEGSYSNQPQHF.

This clonotype came up many times. The gene calls are TRBV27 and TRBJ2-3, with TRBD2 matching over 8 bases. This CDR3 contains 15 residues. The ends lost 8 bases at V and 1 base at J; junction bases unmatched: 8. Germline loops: CDR1 MNHEY, CDR2 SMNVEV (reference sequence). This CDR3 is CASLARGGRTDTQYF. CDR3 coding DNA: TGTGCCAGCTTAGCCCGGGGGGGCCGCACAGATACGCAGTATTTT.

This clonotype was counted at least ten times. The rearrangement uses TRBV12-3 or TRBV12-4 and TRBJ1-5; D call uncertain. V lost 4 bases to trimming and J lost 11 bases, with 12 bases between them. This CDR3 spans 12 amino acids. Written as DNA, the CDR3 is TGTGCCAGCAGTTACGCCGGGTTGGCCCAGCATTTT. The encoded protein is CASSYAGLAQHF.

CDR3 protein: CASKSGGLLETQYF. The CDR3 DNA reads TGTGCCAGCAAATCGGGGGGGTTATTAGAGACCCAGTACTTC. The chain links TRBV28 to TRBJ2-5, with 8 bases matching TRBD2. The J segment lost 4 bases and the V segment lost 7 bases, leaving 8 bases of the junction unmatched. The germline CDR1 and CDR2 sequences are MDHEN and SYDVKM. The length of the CDR3 is 14 residues.

Many counts were recorded for this clonotype. The CDR3 reads CASSIVGLAGNEQFF. Here the CDR3 DNA reads TGTGCCAGTAGTATAGTCGGACTAGCGGGCAATGAGCAGTTCTTC. The chain carries TRBV19 and TRBJ2-1; 11 nucleotides agree with TRBD2. The germline CDR1 and CDR2 sequences are LNHDA and SQIVND (reference sequence). V shed 1 base, J shed 6 bases, and the junction held 2 bases outside the gene matches. CDR3 size: 15 residues.

This clonotype was observed a single time. This CDR3 reads CASSQAGLAAVTLTDTQYF. CDR3 coding DNA: TGCGCCAGCAGCCAGGCCGGACTAGCGGCCGTAACCCTCACAGATACGCAGTATTTT. This rearrangement joins TRBV4-1 to TRBJ2-3, with 10 nucleotides matching TRBD2. Germline V lookup: CDR1 MGHRA, CDR2 YSYEKL. This CDR3 has 19 residues. Trimming at V came to 3 bases and at J to 2 bases, leaving 14 bases not matched to a gene.

V and J are TRBV12-3 or TRBV12-4 and TRBJ2-4, with a weak D call TRBD1 (6 bases). This CDR3 is built from 11 residues. Trimming pared 6 bases from V and 8 bases from J, leaving 8 bases between. CDR3 bases: TGTGCCAGCAGCCCAGGGGACATTCAGTACTTC. As protein: CASSPGDIQYF.

This clonotype was observed a handful of times. The chain carries TRBV20-1 and TRBJ1-6; a weak D match, TRBD1 (5 bases). Trimming stripped 2 bases from V and 0 bases from J, with 17 bases between. The CDR3 runs 18 residues. Germline V gives CDR1 DFQATT, CDR2 SNEGSKA (reference sequence). The CDR3 sequence is CSARFFGDPDSYNSPLHF. The CDR3 region has the DNA TGCAGTGCTAGATTTTTCGGGGACCCAGACTCCTATAATTCACCCCTCCACTTT.

This chain connects TRBV28 to TRBJ2-2; D is unresolved. Trimming removed 3 bases from V and 1 base from J, with 6 bases in between. This CDR3 comprises 14 residues. The germline V gene encodes CDR1 MDHEN and CDR2 SYDVKM. This chain's CDR3 is CASSFYWNTGELFF. The CDR3 coding sequence is TGTGCCAGCAGTTTTTACTGGAACACCGGGGAGCTGTTTTTT. Full variable domain (outside the CDR3, taken from reference TRBV28 and TRBJ2-2): DVKVTQSSRYLVKRTGEKVFLECVQDMDHENMFWYRQDPGLGLRLIYFSYDVKMKEKGDIPEGYSVSREKKERFSLILESASTNQTSMYLCASSFYWNTGELFFGEGSRLTVL.

This clonotype was recorded many times. J is TRBJ2-7 and V is TRBV6-2 or TRBV6-3; D call uncertain. Germline CDR1 reads MNHEY; CDR2 reads SVGEGT. Trimming stripped 2 bases from V and 2 bases from J, with 7 bases between. This CDR3 is 13 amino acids long. CDR3 nucleotide sequence: TGTGCCAGCAGTTACGGCATCACCTACGAGCAGTACTTC. As protein: CASSYGITYEQYF.

This clonotype was recorded a few times. The V and J genes are TRBV7-9 and TRBJ2-1, with 8 bases fitting TRBD2. The CDR3 extends over 21 amino acids. V lost 4 bases and J lost 0; bases outside the gene matches: 20. CDR1 and CDR2 from the germline V gene are SEHNR and FQNEAQ (reference sequence). The CDR3 sequence: CASSSRSGRGEGTRSYNEQFF. As DNA, the CDR3 is TGTGCCAGCAGCTCACGATCGGGGCGGGGGGAGGGAACCCGCTCCTACAATGAGCAGTTCTTC.

This clonotype was recorded at least ten times. The V call is TRBV28, the J call TRBJ2-5; the D is unclear. V shed 3 bases and J shed 3 bases, with 8 bases lying between them. The CDR3 runs to 13 residues. Per germline, CDR1 MDHEN and CDR2 SYDVKM. The CDR3 loop is CASSFFTEETQYF. The CDR3 DNA reads TGTGCCAGCAGTTTTTTTACGGAAGAGACCCAGTACTTC.

This clonotype was observed many times. J is TRBJ1-1 and V is TRBV20-1; 10 bases fit TRBD1. V lost 5 bases, J lost 1 base, and 7 bases stayed unmatched. From germline, CDR1 is DFQATT and CDR2 SNEGSKA (reference sequence). The CDR3 is 15 residues long. This chain's CDR3 is CSADRGTGENTEAFF. The CDR3 DNA reads as TGCAGTGCTGACCGTGGGACAGGGGAGAACACTGAAGCTTTCTTT.

This clonotype was observed many times. Written as DNA, the CDR3 is TGTGCCAGCAGGAGACCGGGTTATTCACCCCTCCACTTT. As protein: CASRRPGYSPLHF. The gene calls are TRBV6-1 and TRBJ1-6, with no clear D. CDR1 and CDR2 (germline): MNHNS, SASEGT. This CDR3 has 13 amino acids. With 6 bases removed from V and 8 bases from J, the gap between germline ends came to 11 bases.

The rearrangement joins TRBV6-1 to TRBJ1-3; D is ambiguous. Germline V lookup: CDR1 MNHNS, CDR2 SASEGT. Deletions cut 7 bases from V and 1 base from J, with 11 bases between. The CDR3 extends over 14 amino acids. CDR3 bases: TGTGCCAGCACCAGAGCTGCTTCTGGAAACACCATATATTTT. Protein: CASTRAASGNTIYF.

This clonotype was seen repeatedly, ten times or more. The chain recombines TRBV24-1 with TRBJ2-5; TRBD1 matches 7 bases. CDR1 and CDR2 (germline): KGHDR, SFDVKD. The CDR3 has 15 amino acids. V lost 3 bases to trimming and J lost 1 base; unmatched junction nucleotides: 4. In DNA, the CDR3 is TGTGCCACCAGTGATCCAGGACAGGTCCAAGAGACCCAGTACTTC. It yields the protein CATSDPGQVQETQYF.